This T cell receptor (beta chain) derives from a study of identical twins. There were only healthy Caucasians among the donors. Germline CDR1 and CDR2: LGHDT and YNNKEL (reference sequence). The V end was cut by 4 bases, the J end by 1 base, with 10 bases between. The CDR3 totals 14 residues. Via MiXCR, TCRdb re-called the 5' RACE reads, giving one row per CDR3 protein. The table has hundreds of thousands of distinct CDR3 sequences, around a sixth seen once. Another study also made use of these data, one on T cells expressing NK-cell markers. This second report adds: CD3+CD56+NKG2C+, CD3+CD56+NKG2C- and CD3+CD56-NKG2C+ T cells, once sorted, supplied the TCR beta repertoires. In several experiments, sorting was confined to alpha-beta TCR T cells through use of an anti-gamma-delta TCR antibody.

The sequenced material came from PBMCs. The receptor was derived from a woman under 30 in good health. The chain is built from TRBV3-1 and TRBJ1-1, with D perhaps matching TRBD1 (6 bases). In DNA form, the CDR3 reads TGTGCCAGCAGCCGGAGGGACAAGAACACTGAAGCTTTCTTT. Translation gives CASSRRDKNTEAFF.